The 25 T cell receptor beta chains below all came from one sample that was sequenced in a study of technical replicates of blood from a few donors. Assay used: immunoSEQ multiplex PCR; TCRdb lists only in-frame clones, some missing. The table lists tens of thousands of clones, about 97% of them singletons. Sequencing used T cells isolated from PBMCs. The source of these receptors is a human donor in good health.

DNA for the CDR3: TGCGCCAGCAGCTGGACAGGCAGCGAGATCTATGGCTACACCTTC. It translates to CASSWTGSEIYGYTF. The genes are TRBV5-1 and TRBJ1-2; TRBD1 matches at 7 bases. This CDR3 has 15 residues. Germline V gene lookup returns CDR1 SGHRS and CDR2 YFSETQ. J lost 4 bases, V lost 3 bases, and 9 bases had no gene match.

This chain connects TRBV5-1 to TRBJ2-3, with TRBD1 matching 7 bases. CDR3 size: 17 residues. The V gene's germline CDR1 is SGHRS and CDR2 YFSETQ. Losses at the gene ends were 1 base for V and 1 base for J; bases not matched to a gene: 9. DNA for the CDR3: TGCGCCAGCAGCTTGAATCACAGGGGCCGGGGCACAGATACGCAGTATTTT. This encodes CASSLNHRGRGTDTQYF. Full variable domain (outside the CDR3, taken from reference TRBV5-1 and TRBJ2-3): KAGVTQTPRYLIKTRGQQVTLSCSPISGHRSVSWYQQTPGQGLQFLFEYFSETQRNKGNFPGRFSGRQFSNSRSEMNVSTLELGDSALYLCASSLNHRGRGTDTQYFGPGTRLTVL.

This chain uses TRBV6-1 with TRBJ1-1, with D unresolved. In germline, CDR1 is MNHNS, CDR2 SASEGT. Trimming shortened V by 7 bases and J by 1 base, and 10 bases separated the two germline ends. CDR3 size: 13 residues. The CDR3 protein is CASTARGNTEAFF. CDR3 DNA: TGTGCCAGCACCGCCCGGGGGAACACTGAAGCTTTCTTT.

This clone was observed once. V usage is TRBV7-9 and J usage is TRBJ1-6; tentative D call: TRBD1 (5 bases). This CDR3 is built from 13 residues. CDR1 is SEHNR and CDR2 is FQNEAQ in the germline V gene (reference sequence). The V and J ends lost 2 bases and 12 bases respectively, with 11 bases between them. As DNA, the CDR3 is TGTGCCAGCAGCTTATCGGGGGAGGGACCCCTCCACTTT. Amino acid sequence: CASSLSGEGPLHF.

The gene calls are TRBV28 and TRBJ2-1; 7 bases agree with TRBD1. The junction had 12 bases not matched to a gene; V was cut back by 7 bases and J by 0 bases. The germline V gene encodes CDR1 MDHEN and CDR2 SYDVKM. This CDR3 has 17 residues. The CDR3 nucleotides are TGTGCCAGCACAATGCATAAGGGGACAGCCTCCTACAATGAGCAGTTCTTC. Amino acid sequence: CASTMHKGTASYNEQFF.

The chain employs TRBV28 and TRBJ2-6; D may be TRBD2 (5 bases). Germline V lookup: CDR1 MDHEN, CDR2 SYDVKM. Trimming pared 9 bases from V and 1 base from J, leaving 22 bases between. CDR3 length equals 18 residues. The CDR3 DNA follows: TGTGCCAGTCTCCCCGCCACGGGGTGGCAGTCTGGGGCCAACGTCCTGACTTTC. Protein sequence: CASLPATGWQSGANVLTF.

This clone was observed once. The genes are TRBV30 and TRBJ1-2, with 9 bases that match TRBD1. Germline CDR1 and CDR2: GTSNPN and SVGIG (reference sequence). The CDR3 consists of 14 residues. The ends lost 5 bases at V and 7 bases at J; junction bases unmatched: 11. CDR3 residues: CAWARTGDWSGYTF. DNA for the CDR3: TGTGCCTGGGCCCGGACAGGGGATTGGAGTGGCTACACCTTC.

This chain's CDR3 is CASTRSRPYNSPLHF. The CDR3 nucleotides read TGTGCCAGCACGAGGTCTCGACCCTATAATTCACCCCTCCACTTT. J is TRBJ1-6 and V is TRBV2; the D is unclear. V shed 7 bases and J shed 2 bases, with 12 bases lying between them. CDR1 and CDR2 (germline): SNHLY, FYNNEI. CDR3 length: 15 amino acids.

CDR3 DNA sequence: TGTGCCAGCAGCCCCCAAGCGGGGAGCTCCTACAATGAGCAGTTCTTC. It specifies CASSPQAGSSYNEQFF. The chain uses TRBV11-2 and TRBJ2-1; TRBD2 agrees at 7 bases. Germline trimming cut 5 bases from V and 0 bases from J; bases unmatched to any gene: 7. The CDR3 sequence is 16 residues long. The germline V gene has CDR1 SGHAT and CDR2 FQNNGV.

This CDR3 is CASSPSGSPYNEQFF. In nucleotides, the CDR3 is TGTGCCAGCAGCCCCTCGGGGAGCCCCTACAATGAGCAGTTCTTC. The chain links TRBV7-9 to TRBJ2-1, with D possibly being TRBD2 (5 bases). V gave up 5 bases and J gave up 2 bases, with 13 bases separating them. There are 15 residues in the CDR3. CDR1 and CDR2 from the germline V gene are SEHNR and FQNEAQ (reference sequence).

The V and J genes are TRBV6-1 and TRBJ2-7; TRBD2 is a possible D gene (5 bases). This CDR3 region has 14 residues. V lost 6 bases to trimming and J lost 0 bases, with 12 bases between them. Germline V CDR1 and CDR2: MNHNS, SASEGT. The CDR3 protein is CASSRAGPSYEQYF. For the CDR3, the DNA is TGTGCCAGCAGCCGCGCGGGTCCCTCCTACGAGCAGTACTTC.

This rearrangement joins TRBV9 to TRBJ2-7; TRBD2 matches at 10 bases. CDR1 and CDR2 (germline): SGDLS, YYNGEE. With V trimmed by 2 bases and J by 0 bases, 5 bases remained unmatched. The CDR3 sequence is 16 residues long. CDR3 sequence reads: CASSVEASGSSYEQYF. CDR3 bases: TGTGCCAGCAGCGTGGAAGCTAGCGGGAGCTCCTACGAGCAGTACTTC.

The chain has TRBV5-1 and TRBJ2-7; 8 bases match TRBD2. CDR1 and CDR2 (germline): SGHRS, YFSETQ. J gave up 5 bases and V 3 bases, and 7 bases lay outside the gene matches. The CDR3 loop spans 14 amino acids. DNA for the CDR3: TGCGCCAGCAGCTCGGGAGGGGGATCCGACGAGCAGTACTTC. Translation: CASSSGGGSDEQYF.

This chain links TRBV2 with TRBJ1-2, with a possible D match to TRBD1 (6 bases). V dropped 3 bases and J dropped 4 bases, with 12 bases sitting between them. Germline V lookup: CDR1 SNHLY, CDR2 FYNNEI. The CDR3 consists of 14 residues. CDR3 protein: CASSDPGDAYGYTF. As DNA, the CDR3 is TGTGCCAGCAGTGACCCAGGGGACGCCTATGGCTACACCTTC.

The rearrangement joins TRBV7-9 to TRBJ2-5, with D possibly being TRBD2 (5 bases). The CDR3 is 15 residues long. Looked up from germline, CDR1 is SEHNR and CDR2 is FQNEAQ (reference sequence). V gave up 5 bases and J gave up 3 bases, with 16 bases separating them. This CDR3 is CASSAQGGAEETQYF. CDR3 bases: TGTGCCAGCAGCGCGCAAGGAGGAGCTGAAGAGACCCAGTACTTC.

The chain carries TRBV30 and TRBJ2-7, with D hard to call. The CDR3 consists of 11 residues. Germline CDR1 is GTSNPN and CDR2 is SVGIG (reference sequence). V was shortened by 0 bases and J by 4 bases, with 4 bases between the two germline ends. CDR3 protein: CAWSVLYEQYF. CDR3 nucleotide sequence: TGTGCCTGGAGTGTACTGTACGAGCAGTACTTC.

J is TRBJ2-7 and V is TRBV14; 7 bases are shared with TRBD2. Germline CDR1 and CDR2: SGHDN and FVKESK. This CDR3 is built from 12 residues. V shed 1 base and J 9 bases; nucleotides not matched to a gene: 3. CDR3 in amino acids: CASSQGEGLQYF. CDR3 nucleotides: TGTGCCAGCAGCCAAGGGGAGGGTTTGCAGTACTTC.

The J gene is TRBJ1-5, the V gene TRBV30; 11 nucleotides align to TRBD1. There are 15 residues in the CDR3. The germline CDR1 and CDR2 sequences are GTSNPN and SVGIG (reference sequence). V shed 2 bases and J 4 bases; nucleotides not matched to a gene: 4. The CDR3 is CAWSYGQGANQPQHF. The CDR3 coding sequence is TGTGCCTGGAGTTATGGACAGGGGGCAAATCAGCCCCAGCATTTT.

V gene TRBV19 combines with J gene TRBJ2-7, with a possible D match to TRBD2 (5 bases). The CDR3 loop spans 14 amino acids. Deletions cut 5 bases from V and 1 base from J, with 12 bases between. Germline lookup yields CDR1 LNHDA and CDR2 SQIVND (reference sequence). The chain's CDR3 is CASSPSLGSYEQYF. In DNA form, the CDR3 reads TGTGCCAGTAGTCCCTCACTAGGGTCCTACGAGCAGTACTTC.

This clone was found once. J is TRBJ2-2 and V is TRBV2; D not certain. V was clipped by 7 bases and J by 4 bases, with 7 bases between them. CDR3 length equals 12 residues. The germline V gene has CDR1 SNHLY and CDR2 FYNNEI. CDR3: CASKASTGELFF. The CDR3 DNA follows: TGTGCCAGCAAGGCTAGCACCGGGGAGCTGTTTTTT.

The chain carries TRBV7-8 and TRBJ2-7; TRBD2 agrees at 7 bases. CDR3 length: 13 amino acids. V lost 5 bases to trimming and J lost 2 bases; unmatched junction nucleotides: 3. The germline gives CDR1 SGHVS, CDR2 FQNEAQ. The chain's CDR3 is CASSQGLAYEQYF. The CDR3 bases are TGTGCCAGCAGCCAAGGACTAGCCTACGAGCAGTACTTC. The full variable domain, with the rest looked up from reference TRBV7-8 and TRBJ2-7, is GAGVSQSPRYKVAKRGQDVALRCDPISGHVSLFWYQQALGQGPEFLTYFQNEAQLDKSGLPSDRFFAERPEGSVSTLKIQRTQQEDSAVYLCASSQGLAYEQYFGPGTRLTVT.

The CDR3: CASSRTNFYNSPLHF. The CDR3 nucleotides read TGTGCCAGCAGCCGGACTAATTTTTATAATTCACCCCTCCACTTT. The rearrangement joins TRBV6-5 to TRBJ1-6; D gene uncertain. CDR3 length: 15 residues. Germline V gene data show CDR1 as MNHEY and CDR2 as SVGAGI. Trimming removed 6 bases from V and 4 bases from J, with 13 bases in between.

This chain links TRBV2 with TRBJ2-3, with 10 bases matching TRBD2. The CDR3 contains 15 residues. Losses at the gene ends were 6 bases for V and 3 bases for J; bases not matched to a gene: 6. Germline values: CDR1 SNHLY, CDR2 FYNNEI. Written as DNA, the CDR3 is TGTGCCAGCAGAGCTAGCGGGAGTCGAACAGATACGCAGTATTTT. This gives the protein CASRASGSRTDTQYF.

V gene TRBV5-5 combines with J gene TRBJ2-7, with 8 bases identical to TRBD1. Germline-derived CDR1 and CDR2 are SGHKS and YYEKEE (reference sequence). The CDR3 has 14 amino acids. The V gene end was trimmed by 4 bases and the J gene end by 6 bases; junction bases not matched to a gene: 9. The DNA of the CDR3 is TGTGCCAGCAGCGGACCCGGGACAGGTACCGAGCAGTACTTC. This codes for CASSGPGTGTEQYF.

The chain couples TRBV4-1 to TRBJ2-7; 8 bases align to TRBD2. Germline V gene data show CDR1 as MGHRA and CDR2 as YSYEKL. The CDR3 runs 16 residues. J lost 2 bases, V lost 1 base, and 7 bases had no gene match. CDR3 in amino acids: CASSQGGGRKPYEQYF. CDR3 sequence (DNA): TGCGCCAGCAGCCAAGGCGGGGGGCGCAAACCCTACGAGCAGTACTTC.